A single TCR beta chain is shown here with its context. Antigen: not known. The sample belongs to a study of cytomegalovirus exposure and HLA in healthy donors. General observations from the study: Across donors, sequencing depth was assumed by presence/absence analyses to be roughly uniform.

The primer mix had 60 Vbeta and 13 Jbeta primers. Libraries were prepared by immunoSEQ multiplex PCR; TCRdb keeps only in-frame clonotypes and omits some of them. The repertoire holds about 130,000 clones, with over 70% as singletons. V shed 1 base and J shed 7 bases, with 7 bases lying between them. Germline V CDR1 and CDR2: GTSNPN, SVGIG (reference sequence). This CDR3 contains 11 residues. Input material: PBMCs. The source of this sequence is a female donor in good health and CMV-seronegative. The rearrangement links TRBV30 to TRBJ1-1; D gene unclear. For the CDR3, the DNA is TGTGCCTGGAGTGGGCAGCGTGAAGCTTTCTTT. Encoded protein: CAWSGQREAFF.